These 32 T cell receptor beta chains share one sample of origin, sequenced in a study of T-cell memory formation after mild COVID-19. MiXCR, run by TCRdb on the 5' RACE reads, gives a single entry per CDR3 protein. The sample lists a few hundred thousand distinct CDR3 sequences, roughly 13% occurring once. Sequencing input: PBMCs or a T cell subset sorted from them (not recorded which). These receptors came from a man aged 18 to 29 who had mild COVID-19 (a few samples of this study predate the infection). Cell type and time point are not known.

V is TRBV5-1 and J is TRBJ2-3; D possibly uses TRBD1 or TRBD2 (5 bases each). CDR1 SGHRS and CDR2 YFSETQ come from the germline V gene. The CDR3 totals 14 residues. Trimming took 0 bases from V and 0 from J, leaving 5 bases between them. This CDR3 reads CASSLGDSTDTQYF. Here the CDR3 DNA reads TGCGCCAGCAGCTTGGGGGACAGCACAGATACGCAGTATTTT.

Ten or more counts support this clonotype. The chain uses TRBV27 and TRBJ1-6; D is undetermined. This CDR3 has 12 amino acids. The germline V gene encodes CDR1 MNHEY and CDR2 SMNVEV (reference sequence). Between the trimmed V and J ends, which lost 3 bases and 3 bases, there was a span of 0 bases. The CDR3 spells CASSFYNSPLHF. CDR3 bases: TGTGCCAGCAGTTTCTATAATTCACCCCTCCACTTT.

This sequence joins TRBV5-1 and TRBJ2-3, with a weak D call TRBD1 (6 bases). Germline loops: CDR1 SGHRS, CDR2 YFSETQ. This CDR3 comprises 16 residues. V lost 4 bases, J lost 2 bases, and 17 bases lay in between. CDR3 amino acids: CASSLRSGGLTDTQYF. CDR3 sequence (DNA): TGCGCCAGCAGCCTCCGATCTGGGGGCCTCACAGATACGCAGTATTTT. Full variable domain (rest looked up from reference TRBV5-1 and TRBJ2-3): KAGVTQTPRYLIKTRGQQVTLSCSPISGHRSVSWYQQTPGQGLQFLFEYFSETQRNKGNFPGRFSGRQFSNSRSEMNVSTLELGDSALYLCASSLRSGGLTDTQYFGPGTRLTVL.

This clonotype showed up many times. The DNA for the CDR3 is TGTGCCAGCAGCTTAGTCGGGGGAGGTAATGAGCAGTTCTTC. Its protein is CASSLVGGGNEQFF. This chain joins TRBV7-3 and TRBJ2-1; tentative D call: TRBD2 (6 bases). CDR1 is SGHTA, CDR2 FQGTGA, per germline. Between the trimmed V and J ends, which lost 2 bases and 7 bases, there was a span of 12 bases. This CDR3 contains 14 residues.

This clonotype was seen more than once but under ten times. V and J are TRBV5-1 and TRBJ2-7; 9 positions agree with TRBD1. Germline-derived CDR1 and CDR2 are SGHRS and YFSETQ. V shed 5 bases and J 3 bases; nucleotides not matched to a gene: 6. The CDR3 covers 14 residues. The CDR3 protein is CASRPGQGFYEQYF. Here the CDR3 DNA reads TGCGCCAGCAGACCGGGACAGGGTTTCTACGAGCAGTACTTC.

This sequence joins TRBV6-5 and TRBJ2-5, with a weak D call TRBD2 (6 bases). The CDR3 contains 15 residues. The V gene lost 5 bases and the J gene lost 6 bases, with 19 bases spanning the gap. Germline loops: CDR1 MNHEY, CDR2 SVGAGI. CDR3 nucleotide sequence: TGTGCCAGCAGTCAGGACTCCTCGGAGGGACAGACCCAGTACTTC. Protein: CASSQDSSEGQTQYF.

The J gene is TRBJ1-6, the V gene TRBV20-1; D remains unclear. The germline V gene encodes CDR1 DFQATT and CDR2 SNEGSKA (reference sequence). The CDR3 covers 14 residues. The V and J ends lost 5 bases and 8 bases respectively, with 16 bases between them. Here the CDR3 reads CSAPSGLRHSPLHF. The CDR3 DNA reads as TGCAGTGCTCCCTCCGGGCTAAGGCATTCACCCCTCCACTTT.

This clonotype was seen only a few times. The chain carries TRBV6-2 or TRBV6-3 and TRBJ2-3; the match to TRBD1 covers 7 bases. This CDR3 has 18 residues. The V gene end was trimmed by 2 bases and the J gene end by 2 bases; junction bases not matched to a gene: 13. CDR1 is MNHEY, CDR2 SVGEGT, per germline. The DNA for the CDR3 is TGTGCCAGCAGTTACCGATGGACAGGTCGGGGAATCACAGATACGCAGTATTTT. Translated, it gives CASSYRWTGRGITDTQYF.

The chain couples TRBV5-1 to TRBJ1-1; D possibly corresponds to TRBD1 (6 bases). The CDR3 totals 16 residues. Deletions cut 4 bases from V and 0 bases from J, with 16 bases between. Germline V CDR1 and CDR2: SGHRS, YFSETQ. CDR3: CASSPGWTDMNTEAFF. CDR3 sequence (DNA): TGCGCCAGCAGCCCGGGATGGACAGACATGAACACTGAAGCTTTCTTT. The full variable domain, its missing parts supplied by reference TRBV5-1 and TRBJ1-1, is KAGVTQTPRYLIKTRGQQVTLSCSPISGHRSVSWYQQTPGQGLQFLFEYFSETQRNKGNFPGRFSGRQFSNSRSEMNVSTLELGDSALYLCASSPGWTDMNTEAFFGQGTRLTVV.

The CDR3 nucleotides are TGTGCCAGCAGTCGTCTATACAGGGGGGCGATGAACACTGAAGCTTTCTTT. This codes for CASSRLYRGAMNTEAFF. The chain has TRBV6-5 and TRBJ1-1, with 8 bases that match TRBD1. J was trimmed by 0 bases and V by 5 bases; bases with no gene match: 11. The germline gives CDR1 MNHEY, CDR2 SVGAGI. The CDR3 is made up of 17 amino acids.

A few counts support this clonotype. V gene TRBV10-3 combines with J gene TRBJ1-2; possibly TRBD1 for D (5 bases). V lost 6 bases to trimming and J lost 6 bases, with 17 bases between them. Per the germline V gene, CDR1 is ENHRY and CDR2 is SYGVKD. This CDR3 contains 14 residues. The CDR3 protein is CAIRGVGTTDGYTF. The CDR3 DNA reads as TGTGCCATCAGGGGGGTAGGGACTACCGATGGCTACACCTTC.

In its sample, this clonotype was seen a few times. The J gene is TRBJ1-6, the V gene TRBV7-2; D not resolved. Germline V gene sequence: CDR1 SGHTA, CDR2 FQGNSA. This CDR3 spans 13 amino acids. Trimming stripped 5 bases from V and 9 bases from J, with 11 bases between. The CDR3 region is CASSPQPGSPLHF. The CDR3 bases are TGTGCCAGCAGCCCACAACCGGGTTCACCCCTCCACTTT. Full variable domain (outside the CDR3, taken from reference TRBV7-2 and TRBJ1-6): GAGVSQSPSNKVTEKGKDVELRCDPISGHTALYWYRQSLGQGLEFLIYFQGNSAPDKSGLPSDRFSAERTGGSVSTLTIQRTQQEDSAVYLCASSPQPGSPLHFGNGTRLTVT.

This clonotype was recorded a few times. The chain has TRBV6-5 and TRBJ1-1; tentatively, D is TRBD1 (5 bases). Germline V gene data show CDR1 as MNHEY and CDR2 as SVGAGI. V was shortened by 0 bases and J by 2 bases, with 16 bases between the two germline ends. The CDR3 has 17 residues. The DNA for the CDR3 is TGTGCCAGCAGTTACTCGAGTGGGGCCCTGTACAACACTGAAGCTTTCTTT. This codes for CASSYSSGALYNTEAFF.

This clonotype has a handful of counts. The gene calls are TRBV12-3 or TRBV12-4 and TRBJ2-1, with 10 bases that match TRBD2. CDR3 length: 15 residues. J gave up 5 bases and V 3 bases, and 4 bases lay outside the gene matches. Here the CDR3 DNA reads TGTGCCAGCAGTTTTCTAGCGGGGGCACACAATGAGCAGTTCTTC. Translation: CASSFLAGAHNEQFF.

This clonotype was detected a few times. This chain joins TRBV27 and TRBJ1-4, with a tentative D call TRBD1 (5 bases). From germline, CDR1 is MNHEY and CDR2 SMNVEV (reference sequence). The V end lost 8 bases, the J end lost 1 base, and 11 bases lay between the germline ends. CDR3 length: 14 residues. CDR3 DNA: TGTGCCAGCCGGCGGGGGGTAACTAATGAAAAACTGTTTTTT. Its protein product is CASRRGVTNEKLFF.

This clonotype was picked up one time. At one boundary the junction diverges from the germline segment, which might be a read error. V gene TRBV14 combines with J gene TRBJ2-5; possible D gene TRBD1, 6 bases. CDR3 size: 14 residues. Germline V gives CDR1 SGHDN, CDR2 FVKESK. CDR3 DNA sequence: TGTGCCAGCAACCAAGCAGGGGCCCTCGTGCACCAGTACTTC. Translating gives CASNQAGALVHQYF.

The rearrangement links TRBV4-2 to TRBJ1-6; D is ambiguous. The germline V and J ends were trimmed by 0 bases and 16 bases, with 16 bases remaining between them. This CDR3 comprises 14 residues. CDR1 and CDR2 (germline): LGHNA, YNFKEQ. CDR3 bases: TGTGCCAGCAGCCAAGATTGGGCCCCGGGGAATCTCCACTTT. It yields the protein CASSQDWAPGNLHF.

The rearrangement joins TRBV14 to TRBJ2-3; D unresolved. V lost 4 bases, J lost 2 bases, and 10 bases lay in between. The CDR3 is made up of 14 amino acids. Germline assignment: CDR1 SGHDN and CDR2 FVKESK. This CDR3 reads CASSLRTHTDTQYF. CDR3 in DNA: TGTGCCAGCAGCCTGCGTACCCACACAGATACGCAGTATTTT.

In its sample, this clonotype was seen a few times. V usage is TRBV7-6 and J usage is TRBJ2-3; TRBD2 might be the D (5 bases). The V gene lost 8 bases and the J gene lost 0 bases, with 15 bases spanning the gap. The germline gives CDR1 SGHVS, CDR2 FNYEAQ. The CDR3 has 15 residues. The CDR3 spells CASVEEALSTDTQYF. DNA for the CDR3: TGTGCCAGCGTGGAGGAAGCTCTCAGCACAGATACGCAGTATTTT. The whole variable domain, remainder taken from reference TRBV7-6 and TRBJ2-3, is GAGVSQSPRYKVTKRGQDVALRCDPISGHVSLYWYRQALGQGPEFLTYFNYEAQQDKSGLPNDRFSAERPEGSISTLTIQRTEQRDSAMYRCASVEEALSTDTQYFGPGTRLTVL.

This clonotype was detected a few times. The chain is built from TRBV6-4 and TRBJ1-2; weak D call: TRBD1 (5 bases). V dropped 0 bases and J dropped 8 bases, with 13 bases sitting between them. The CDR3 consists of 14 residues. Germline V gives CDR1 MRHNA, CDR2 SNTAGT. The CDR3 DNA follows: TGTGCCAGCAGTGACTCGTCAGGGCTACGAGGCTACACCTTC. Translating it yields CASSDSSGLRGYTF.

This clonotype was observed a handful of times. The rearrangement links TRBV20-1 to TRBJ2-7, with TRBD1 matching over 10 bases. CDR3 length equals 13 residues. The germline gives CDR1 DFQATT, CDR2 SNEGSKA (reference sequence). Unmatched junction bases numbered 7, after V lost 5 bases and J lost 6 bases. CDR3 residues: CSASRDRGFEQYV. DNA of the CDR3: TGCAGTGCTTCCCGGGACAGGGGCTTCGAGCAGTACGTC.

The chain links TRBV5-8 to TRBJ2-1; D remains ambiguous. The V end was cut by 0 bases, the J end by 10 bases, with 14 bases between. The germline V gene encodes CDR1 SGHTS and CDR2 YDEGEE. The CDR3 length is 14 residues. CDR3 region: CASSLVAQREEQFF. DNA of the CDR3: TGTGCCAGCAGCTTGGTGGCACAGAGAGAGGAGCAGTTCTTC.

This clonotype was seen a handful of times. This chain uses TRBV5-1 with TRBJ2-5; weak D call: TRBD1 (6 bases). Germline V gives CDR1 SGHRS, CDR2 YFSETQ. V was cut by 1 base and J by 4 bases, with 29 bases left in between. This CDR3 spans 20 amino acids. This CDR3 is CASSLPRTPPGQTYAETQYF. The CDR3 DNA follows: TGCGCCAGCAGCTTGCCTCGGACCCCCCCTGGACAGACGTACGCAGAGACCCAGTACTTC.

V and J are TRBV7-2 and TRBJ1-2; D is perhaps TRBD1 (5 bases). V lost 5 bases and J lost 4, with 14 bases in between. The CDR3 is 14 amino acids. The germline CDR1 and CDR2 sequences are SGHTA and FQGNSA. The CDR3 sequence: CASSLTTDSYGYTF. CDR3 bases: TGTGCCAGCAGCCTAACGACAGACAGCTATGGCTACACCTTC.

This chain joins TRBV7-2 and TRBJ2-3, with D perhaps matching TRBD1 (5 bases). This CDR3 spans 12 amino acids. Per germline, CDR1 SGHTA and CDR2 FQGNSA. Deletions cut 5 bases from V and 6 bases from J, with 9 bases between. The CDR3 DNA reads TGTGCCAGCAGCCACTGGGGCGATACGCAGTATTTT. It is translated as CASSHWGDTQYF.

V gene TRBV4-1 combines with J gene TRBJ2-5; D possibly matches TRBD1 or TRBD2 (5 bases each). V was trimmed by 2 bases and J by 5 bases, leaving 9 bases between them. CDR3 length: 13 amino acids. CDR1 and CDR2 (germline): MGHRA, YSYEKL. Here the CDR3 DNA reads TGCGCCAGCAGCCAACTCTGGGGGGAGACCCAGTACTTC. Its protein is CASSQLWGETQYF.

This clonotype was seen a few times. V and J are TRBV30 and TRBJ2-3; the match to TRBD2 covers 12 bases. Trimming cost V 0 bases and J 0 bases; bases outside gene matches: 1. The CDR3 covers 16 residues. Germline V gene sequence: CDR1 GTSNPN, CDR2 SVGIG (reference sequence). The CDR3 sequence: CAWSVGLAGSTDTQYF. In DNA, the CDR3 is TGTGCCTGGAGTGTTGGACTAGCGGGGAGCACAGATACGCAGTATTTT.

J is TRBJ2-3 and V is TRBV15; 7 bases line up with TRBD2. The CDR3 totals 14 residues. The V segment lost 5 bases and the J segment 3 bases; nucleotides outside the gene matches: 5. Germline CDR1 LNHNV, CDR2 YYDKDF (reference sequence). CDR3 region: CATSLGGLTDTQYF. CDR3 coding DNA: TGTGCCACCAGCCTGGGAGGGTTGACAGATACGCAGTATTTT.

This clonotype was recorded at least ten times. The chain couples TRBV20-1 to TRBJ2-3; D perhaps matches TRBD1 (6 bases). CDR1 and CDR2 (germline): DFQATT, SNEGSKA (reference sequence). The CDR3 length is 14 residues. V was pared by 3 bases and J by 7 bases, with 17 bases between. CDR3: CSASTYSQGNTQYF. CDR3 nucleotide sequence: TGCAGTGCTAGCACGTACTCTCAGGGGAATACGCAGTATTTT.

Only a few counts were recorded for this clonotype. A junction end diverges from the germline sequence, so it may reflect a read error. This chain connects TRBV18 to TRBJ2-1; a weak D match, TRBD2 (6 bases). The CDR3 runs to 15 residues. The germline CDR1 and CDR2 sequences are KGHSH and LQKENI. The CDR3 region has the DNA TGTGCCAGCTCACCGCTAGCGTCTAGCTACGATGAGCAGTTCTTC. Translated: CASSPLASSYDEQFF.

This clonotype was seen repeatedly, ten times or more. The V and J genes are TRBV7-6 and TRBJ2-2, with a tentative D call TRBD1 (6 bases). CDR1 SGHVS and CDR2 FNYEAQ come from the germline V gene. The CDR3 consists of 16 residues. Trimming stripped 0 bases from V and 0 bases from J, with 8 bases between. The CDR3 region is CASSLARQANTGELFF. As DNA, the CDR3 is TGTGCCAGCAGCTTAGCTCGACAGGCGAACACCGGGGAGCTGTTTTTT.

This clonotype was detected only a few times. This chain joins TRBV20-1 and TRBJ2-1, with D maybe TRBD2 (7 bases). CDR1 is DFQATT and CDR2 is SNEGSKA in the germline V gene (reference sequence). Trimming took off 0 bases at V and 6 bases at J, with 18 bases between the two ends. The CDR3 contains 16 residues. In DNA form, the CDR3 reads TGCAGTGCTAGAGATGTGGCGGGGGCCTCAATCAATGAGCAGTTCTTC. Translating it yields CSARDVAGASINEQFF.